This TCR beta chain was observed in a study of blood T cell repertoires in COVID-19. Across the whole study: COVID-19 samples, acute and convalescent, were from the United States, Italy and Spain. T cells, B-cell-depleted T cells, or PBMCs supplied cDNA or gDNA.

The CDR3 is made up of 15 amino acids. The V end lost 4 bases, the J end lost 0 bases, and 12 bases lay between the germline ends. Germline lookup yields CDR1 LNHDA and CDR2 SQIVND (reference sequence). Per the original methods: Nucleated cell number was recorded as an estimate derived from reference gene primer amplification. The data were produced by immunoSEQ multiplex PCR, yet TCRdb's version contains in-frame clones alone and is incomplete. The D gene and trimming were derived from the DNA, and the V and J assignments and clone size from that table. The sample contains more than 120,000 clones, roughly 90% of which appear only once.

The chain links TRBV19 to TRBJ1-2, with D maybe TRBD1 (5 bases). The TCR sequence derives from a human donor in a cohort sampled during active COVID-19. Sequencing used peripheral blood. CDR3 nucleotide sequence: TGTGCCAGTAGTACCGAGCAGGGCCCTAACTATGGCTACACCTTC. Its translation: CASSTEQGPNYGYTF.